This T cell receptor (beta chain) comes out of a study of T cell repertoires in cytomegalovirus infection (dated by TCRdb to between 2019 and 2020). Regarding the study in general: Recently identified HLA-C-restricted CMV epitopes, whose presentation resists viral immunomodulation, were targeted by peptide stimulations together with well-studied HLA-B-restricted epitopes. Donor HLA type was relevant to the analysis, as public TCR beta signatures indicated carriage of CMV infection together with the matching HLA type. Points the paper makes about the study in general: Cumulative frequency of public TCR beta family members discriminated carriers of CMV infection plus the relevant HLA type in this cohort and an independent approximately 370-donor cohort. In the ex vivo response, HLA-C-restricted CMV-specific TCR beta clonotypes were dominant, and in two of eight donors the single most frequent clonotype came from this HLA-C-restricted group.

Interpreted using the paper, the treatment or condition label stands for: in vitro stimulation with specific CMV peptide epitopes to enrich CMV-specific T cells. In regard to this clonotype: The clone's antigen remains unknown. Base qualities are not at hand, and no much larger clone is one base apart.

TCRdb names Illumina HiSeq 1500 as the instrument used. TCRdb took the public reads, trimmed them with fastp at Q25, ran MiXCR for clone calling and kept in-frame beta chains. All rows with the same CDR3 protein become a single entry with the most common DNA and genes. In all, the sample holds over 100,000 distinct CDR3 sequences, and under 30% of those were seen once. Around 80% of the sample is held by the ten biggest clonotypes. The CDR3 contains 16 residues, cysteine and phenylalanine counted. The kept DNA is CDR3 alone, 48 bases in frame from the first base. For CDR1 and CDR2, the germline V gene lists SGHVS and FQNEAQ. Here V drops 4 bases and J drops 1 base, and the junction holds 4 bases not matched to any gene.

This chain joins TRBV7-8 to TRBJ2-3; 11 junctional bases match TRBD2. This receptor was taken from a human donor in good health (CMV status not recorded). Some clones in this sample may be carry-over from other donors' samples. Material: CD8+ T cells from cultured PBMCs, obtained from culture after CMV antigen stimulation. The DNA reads TGTGCCAGCAGCTCCGGTAGCGGGGGGGGCACAGATACGCAGTATTTT. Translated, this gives CASSSGSGGGTDTQYF.